The clone carrying this T cell receptor beta chain was found once. Antigen: not known. Random hexamers were used to reverse transcribe the RNA input (roughly 0.5 to 1 ug). TCRdb itself ran the immunoSEQ multiplex PCR reads through MiXCR, one entry per CDR3 protein. This sample has 250,000 to 300,000 distinct CDR3 sequences; 89% occur once, and the top ten carry roughly 0.17%. The CDR3 runs 16 residues. The germline gives CDR1 PRHDT, CDR2 FYEKMQ (reference sequence). Trimming pared 2 bases from V and 0 bases from J, leaving 12 bases between. High-throughput TCR beta sequencing covered peripheral CD8+ and CD4+ T cells. Both CD4+ and CD8+ T cells were negatively isolated, and TEMRA cells underwent FACS enrichment. This entry comes from a study of CD8 T cells in Susac syndrome. Findings and caveats of the study: A relatively small number of individuals underwent TCR sequencing and HLA analysis.

This clonotype originated in a human donor with multiple sclerosis. The source material was CD8+ T cells from PBMCs. This chain joins TRBV13 and TRBJ2-3; D gene uncertain. DNA of the CDR3: TGTGCCAGCAGCTTAAAGTCAGGTTACAGCACAGATACGCAGTATTTT. Residues: CASSLKSGYSTDTQYF.